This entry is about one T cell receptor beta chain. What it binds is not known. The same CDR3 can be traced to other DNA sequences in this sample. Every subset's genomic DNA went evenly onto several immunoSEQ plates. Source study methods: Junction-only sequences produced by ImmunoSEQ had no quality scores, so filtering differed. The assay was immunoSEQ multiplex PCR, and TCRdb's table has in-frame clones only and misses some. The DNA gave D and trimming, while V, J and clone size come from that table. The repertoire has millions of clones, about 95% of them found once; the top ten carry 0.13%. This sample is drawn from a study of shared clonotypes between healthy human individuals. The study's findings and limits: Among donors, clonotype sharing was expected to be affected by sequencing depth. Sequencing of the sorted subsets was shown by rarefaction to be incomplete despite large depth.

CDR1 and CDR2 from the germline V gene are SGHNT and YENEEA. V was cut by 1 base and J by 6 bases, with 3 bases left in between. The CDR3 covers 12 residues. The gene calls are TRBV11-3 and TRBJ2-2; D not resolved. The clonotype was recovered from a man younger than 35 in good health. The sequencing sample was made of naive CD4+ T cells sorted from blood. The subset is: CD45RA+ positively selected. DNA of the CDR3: TGTGCCAGCAGCTTAGGACCCGGGGAGCTGTTTTTT. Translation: CASSLGPGELFF. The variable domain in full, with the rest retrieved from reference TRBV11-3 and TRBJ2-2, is EAGVVQSPRYKIIEKKQPVAFWCNPISGHNTLYWYLQNLGQGPELLIRYENEEAVDDSQLPKDRFSAERLKGVDSTLKIQPAELGDSAVYLCASSLGPGELFFGEGSRLTVL.